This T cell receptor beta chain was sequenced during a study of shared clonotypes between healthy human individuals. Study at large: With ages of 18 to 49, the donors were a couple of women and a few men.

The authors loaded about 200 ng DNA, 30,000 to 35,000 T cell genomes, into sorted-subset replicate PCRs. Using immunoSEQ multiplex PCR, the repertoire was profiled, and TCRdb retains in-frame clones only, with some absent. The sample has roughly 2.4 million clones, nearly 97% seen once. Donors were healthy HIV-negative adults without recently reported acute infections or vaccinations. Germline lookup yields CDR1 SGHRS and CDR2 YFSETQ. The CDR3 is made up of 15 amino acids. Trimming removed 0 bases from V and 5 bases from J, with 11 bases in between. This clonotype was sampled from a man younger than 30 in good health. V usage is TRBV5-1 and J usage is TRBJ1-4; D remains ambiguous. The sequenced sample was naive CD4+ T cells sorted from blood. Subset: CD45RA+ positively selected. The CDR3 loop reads CASSLALGSNEKLFF. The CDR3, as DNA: TGCGCCAGCAGCTTGGCCTTGGGCAGCAATGAAAAACTGTTTTTT.